The 11 T cell receptor beta chains given below trace back to one sample, sequenced in a study of T cells expressing NK-cell markers. No DNA is given; TCRdb re-called the 5' RACE reads and lists each CDR3 protein once. This sample's table has 440,000 or so distinct CDR3 sequences. The sample comprised blood T cells: a sorted CD56 or NKG2C T cell subset, CD4+ or CD8+ T cells, or bulk PBMC T cells (not recorded which). The receptors here all came from a woman aged 18 to 75 in good health.

The chain carries TRBV9 and TRBJ1-2; the D call of TRBD1 rests on TCRdb alone, since no DNA is present to check it. The length of the CDR3 is 15 residues. Germline V CDR1 and CDR2: SGDLS, YYNGEE. CDR3 loop: CASSTGQTANYGYTF.

The chain is built from TRBV29-1 and TRBJ1-2; TCRdb names TRBD1, which stays unverified in the absence of DNA. Germline values: CDR1 SQVTM, CDR2 ANQGSEA. CDR3 length: 12 amino acids. The CDR3 is CSATDGGYGYTF.

The gene calls are TRBV12-3 or TRBV12-4 and TRBJ1-1; TCRdb proposes TRBD1, but this gene call is untestable without DNA. This CDR3 comprises 13 residues. CDR3 region: CASSDRQNTEAFF.

The CDR3 is CASSQDGGRGSPLHF. The chain carries TRBV4-3 and TRBJ1-6; with no DNA, the TCRdb D assignment of TRBD1 cannot be verified. CDR1 LGHNA and CDR2 YSLEER come from the germline V gene. The CDR3 runs to 15 residues.

The rearrangement joins TRBV12-3 or TRBV12-4 to TRBJ1-2; as DNA is missing, the TRBD1 call by TCRdb cannot be tested. The CDR3 runs to 14 residues. The CDR3 loop reads CASSSTGTDYGYTF.

The V and J genes are TRBV6-5 and TRBJ1-1; TCRdb returns TRBD1, unconfirmable since there is no DNA. Germline assignment: CDR1 MNHEY and CDR2 SVGAGI. There are 15 residues in the CDR3. The CDR3 region is CASSSPGPTNTEAFF.

This chain joins TRBV20-1 and TRBJ2-3; TCRdb outputs TRBD1, but without DNA this stays unchecked. The germline CDR1 and CDR2 sequences are DFQATT and SNEGSKA (reference sequence). CDR3 length: 16 amino acids. CDR3 region: CSAQPGQGRRTDTQYF.

The J gene is TRBJ1-5, the V gene TRBV11-2; TCRdb names TRBD1, which stays unverified in the absence of DNA. The germline V gene has CDR1 SGHAT and CDR2 FQNNGV. The CDR3 runs 14 residues. The CDR3: CASSPGTGYQPQHF.

This chain connects TRBV20-1 to TRBJ2-3; TCRdb outputs TRBD1, but without DNA this stays unchecked. This CDR3 comprises 13 residues. Germline CDR1 is DFQATT and CDR2 is SNEGSKA (reference sequence). The chain's CDR3 is CSAPGSTTDTQYF.

The chain uses TRBV7-9 and TRBJ1-1; TCRdb's D call of TRBD1 is untestable without DNA. Germline loops: CDR1 SEHNR, CDR2 FQNEAQ (reference sequence). This CDR3 is 15 amino acids long. CDR3 in amino acids: CASSLAQGLDTEAFF.

The chain combines TRBV19 with TRBJ1-6; TCRdb gives TRBD1 as the D gene, but with no DNA this cannot be confirmed. Germline V gene sequence: CDR1 LNHDA, CDR2 SQIVND (reference sequence). This CDR3 region has 17 residues. The CDR3 sequence is CASSIRTGGSYNSPLHF.